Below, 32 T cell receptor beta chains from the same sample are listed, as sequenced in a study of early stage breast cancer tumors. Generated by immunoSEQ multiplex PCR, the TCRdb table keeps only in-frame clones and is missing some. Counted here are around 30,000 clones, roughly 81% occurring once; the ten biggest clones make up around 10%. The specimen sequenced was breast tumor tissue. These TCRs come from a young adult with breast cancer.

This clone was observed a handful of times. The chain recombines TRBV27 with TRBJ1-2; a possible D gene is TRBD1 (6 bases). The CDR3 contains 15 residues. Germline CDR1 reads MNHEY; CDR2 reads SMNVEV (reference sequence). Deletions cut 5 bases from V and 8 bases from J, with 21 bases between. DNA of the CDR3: TGTGCCAGCAGTCCCCTCCTAGGGGGTAGAGTCGGCTACACCTTC. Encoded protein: CASSPLLGGRVGYTF.

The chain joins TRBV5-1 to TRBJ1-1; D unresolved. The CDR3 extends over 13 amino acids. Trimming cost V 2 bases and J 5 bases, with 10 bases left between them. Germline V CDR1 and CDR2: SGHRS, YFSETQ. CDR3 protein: CASSFTTDTEAFF. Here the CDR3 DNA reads TGCGCCAGCAGCTTCACAACCGATACTGAAGCTTTCTTT.

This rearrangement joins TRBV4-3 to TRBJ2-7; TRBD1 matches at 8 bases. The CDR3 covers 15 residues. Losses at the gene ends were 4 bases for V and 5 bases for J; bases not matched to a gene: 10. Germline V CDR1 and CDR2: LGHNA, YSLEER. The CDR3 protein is CASSLYRTGSDEQYF. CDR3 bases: TGCGCCAGCAGCCTGTACAGGACAGGGAGCGACGAGCAGTACTTC.

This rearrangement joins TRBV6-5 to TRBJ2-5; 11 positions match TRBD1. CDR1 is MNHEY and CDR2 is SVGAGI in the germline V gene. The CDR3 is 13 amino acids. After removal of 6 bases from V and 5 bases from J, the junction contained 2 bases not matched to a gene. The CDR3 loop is CASRDRGRETQYF. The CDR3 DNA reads TGTGCCAGCAGGGACAGGGGGCGGGAGACCCAGTACTTC.

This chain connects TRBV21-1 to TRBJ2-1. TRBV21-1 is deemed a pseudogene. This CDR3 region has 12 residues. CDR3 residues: CASSKAGNEQFF. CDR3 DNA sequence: TGTGCCAGCAGCAAAGCTGGAAATGAGCAGTTCTTC.

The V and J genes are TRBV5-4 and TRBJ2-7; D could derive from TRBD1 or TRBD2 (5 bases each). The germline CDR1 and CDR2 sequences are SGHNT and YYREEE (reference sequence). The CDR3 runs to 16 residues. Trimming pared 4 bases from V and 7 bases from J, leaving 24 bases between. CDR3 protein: CASSTGPNRWSEEQYF. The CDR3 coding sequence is TGTGCCAGCAGCACGGGACCCAATAGATGGTCGGAGGAGCAGTACTTC. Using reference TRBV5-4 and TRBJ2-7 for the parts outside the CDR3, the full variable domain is ETGVTQSPTHLIKTRGQQVTLRCSSQSGHNTVSWYQQALGQGPQFIFQYYREEENGRGNFPPRFSGLQFPNYSSELNVNALELDDSALYLCASSTGPNRWSEEQYFGPGTRLTVT.

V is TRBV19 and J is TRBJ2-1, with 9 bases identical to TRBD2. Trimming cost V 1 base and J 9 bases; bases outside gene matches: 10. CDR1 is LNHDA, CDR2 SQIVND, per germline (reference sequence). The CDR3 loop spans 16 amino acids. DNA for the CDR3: TGTGCCAGTAGTATAGGCGGGAGGGCCGGGCGCTTTGAGCAGTTCTTC. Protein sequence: CASSIGGRAGRFEQFF.

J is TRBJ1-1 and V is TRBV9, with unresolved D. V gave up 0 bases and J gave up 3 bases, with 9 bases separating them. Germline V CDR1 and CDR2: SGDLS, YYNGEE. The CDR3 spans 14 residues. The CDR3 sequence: CASSVAFRDTEAFF. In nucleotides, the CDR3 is TGTGCCAGCAGCGTAGCTTTCCGAGACACTGAAGCTTTCTTT.

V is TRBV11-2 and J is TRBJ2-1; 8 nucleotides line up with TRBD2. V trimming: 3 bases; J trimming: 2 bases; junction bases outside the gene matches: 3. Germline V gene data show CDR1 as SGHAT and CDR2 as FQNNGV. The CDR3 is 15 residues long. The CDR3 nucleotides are TGTGCCAGCAGCTTGTCGGGAGGGCCCTACAATGAGCAGTTCTTC. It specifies CASSLSGGPYNEQFF.

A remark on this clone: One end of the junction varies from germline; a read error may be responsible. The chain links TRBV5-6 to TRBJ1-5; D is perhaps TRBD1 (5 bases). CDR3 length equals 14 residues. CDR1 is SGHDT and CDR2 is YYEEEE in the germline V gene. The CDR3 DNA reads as TGTGCCAGCACCTTGGGGCGAGTCGGTCAGCCCCAGCATTTT. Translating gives CASTLGRVGQPQHF.

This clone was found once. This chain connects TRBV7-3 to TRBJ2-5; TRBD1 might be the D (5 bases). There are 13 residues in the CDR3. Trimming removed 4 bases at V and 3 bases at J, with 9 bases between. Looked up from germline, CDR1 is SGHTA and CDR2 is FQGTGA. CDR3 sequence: CASSSGLEETQYF. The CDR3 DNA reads TGTGCCAGCAGCTCAGGGCTAGAAGAGACCCAGTACTTC.

The CDR3 loop reads CASSRGLAAYEQYF. CDR3 DNA: TGCGCCAGCAGCCGAGGACTAGCGGCCTACGAGCAGTACTTC. The chain has TRBV4-1 and TRBJ2-7, with 10 bases matching TRBD2. This CDR3 has 14 residues. V lost 4 bases, J lost 2 bases, and 2 bases stayed unmatched. Germline CDR1 reads MGHRA; CDR2 reads YSYEKL.

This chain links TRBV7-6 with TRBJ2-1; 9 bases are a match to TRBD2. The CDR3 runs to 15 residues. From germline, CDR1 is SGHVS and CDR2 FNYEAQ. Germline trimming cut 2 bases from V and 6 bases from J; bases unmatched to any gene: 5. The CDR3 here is CASSLQAGGLNEQFF. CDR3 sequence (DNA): TGTGCCAGCAGCTTACAAGCGGGAGGTCTCAATGAGCAGTTCTTC.

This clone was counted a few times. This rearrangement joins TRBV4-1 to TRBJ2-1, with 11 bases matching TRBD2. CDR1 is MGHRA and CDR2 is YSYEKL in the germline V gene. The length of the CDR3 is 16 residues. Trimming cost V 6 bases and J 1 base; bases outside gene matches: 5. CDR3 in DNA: TGCGCCAGCAGACCTAGCGGGAGGAAATCCTACAATGAGCAGTTCTTC. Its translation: CASRPSGRKSYNEQFF.

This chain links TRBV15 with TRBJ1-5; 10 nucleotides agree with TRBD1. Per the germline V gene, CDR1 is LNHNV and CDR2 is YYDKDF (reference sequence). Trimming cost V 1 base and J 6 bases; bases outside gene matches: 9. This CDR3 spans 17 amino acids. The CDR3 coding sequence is TGTGCCACCAGCAGAGCGACAGGGGGCGAGTATATTCAGCCCCAGCATTTT. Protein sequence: CATSRATGGEYIQPQHF.

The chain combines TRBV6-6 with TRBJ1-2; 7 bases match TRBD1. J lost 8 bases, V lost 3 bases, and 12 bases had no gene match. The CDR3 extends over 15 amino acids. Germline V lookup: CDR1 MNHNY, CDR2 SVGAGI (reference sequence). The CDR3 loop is CASSYSPGGRGGYTF. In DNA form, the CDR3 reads TGTGCCAGCAGTTATTCCCCAGGGGGGCGTGGCGGCTACACCTTC.

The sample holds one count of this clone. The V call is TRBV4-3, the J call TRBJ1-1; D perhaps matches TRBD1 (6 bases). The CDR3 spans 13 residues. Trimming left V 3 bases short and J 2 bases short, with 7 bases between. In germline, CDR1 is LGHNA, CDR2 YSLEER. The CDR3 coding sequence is TGCGCCAGCAGCCAGGACAGAAACACTGAAGCTTTCTTT. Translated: CASSQDRNTEAFF.

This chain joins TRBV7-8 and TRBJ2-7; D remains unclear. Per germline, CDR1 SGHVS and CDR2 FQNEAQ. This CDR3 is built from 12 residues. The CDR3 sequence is CVPRVRTYEQYF. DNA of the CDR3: TGTGTACCCCGCGTCCGGACCTACGAGCAGTACTTC.

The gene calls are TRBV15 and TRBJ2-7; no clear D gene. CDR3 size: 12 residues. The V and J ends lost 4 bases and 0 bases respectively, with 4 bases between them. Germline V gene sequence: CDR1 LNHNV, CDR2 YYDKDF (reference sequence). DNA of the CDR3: TGTGCCACCAGCAAGGGCTCCTACGAGCAGTACTTC. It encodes CATSKGSYEQYF.

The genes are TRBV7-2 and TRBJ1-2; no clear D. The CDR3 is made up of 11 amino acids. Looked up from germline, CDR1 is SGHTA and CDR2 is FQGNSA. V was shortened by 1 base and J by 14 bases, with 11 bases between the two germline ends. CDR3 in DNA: TGTGCCAGCAGCTTAGGACCTTCTCCTACCTTC. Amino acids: CASSLGPSPTF.

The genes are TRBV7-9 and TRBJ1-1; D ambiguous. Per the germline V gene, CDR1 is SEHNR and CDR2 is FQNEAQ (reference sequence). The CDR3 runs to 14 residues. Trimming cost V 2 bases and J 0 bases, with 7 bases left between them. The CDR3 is CASSLRNVNTEAFF. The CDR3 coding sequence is TGTGCCAGCAGCTTAAGGAATGTGAACACTGAAGCTTTCTTT.

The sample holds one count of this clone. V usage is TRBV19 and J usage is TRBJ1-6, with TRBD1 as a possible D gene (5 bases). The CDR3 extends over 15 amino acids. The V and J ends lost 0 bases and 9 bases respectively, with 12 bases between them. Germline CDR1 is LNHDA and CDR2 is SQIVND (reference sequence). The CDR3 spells CASSIDRQGSSPLHF. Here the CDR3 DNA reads TGTGCCAGTAGTATAGATCGTCAGGGATCTTCACCCCTCCACTTT. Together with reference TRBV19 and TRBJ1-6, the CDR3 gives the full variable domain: DGGITQSPKYLFRKEGQNVTLSCEQNLNHDAMYWYRQDPGQGLRLIYYSQIVNDFQKGDIAEGYSVSREKKESFPLTVTSAQKNPTAFYLCASSIDRQGSSPLHFGNGTRLTVT.

CDR3 nucleotides: TGTGCCAGCAGCTCCTACCTTTCAGAGACCCAGTACTTC. As protein: CASSSYLSETQYF. V and J are TRBV7-2 and TRBJ2-5, with D unclear. CDR3 length: 13 amino acids. Trimming took off 4 bases at V and 4 bases at J, with 10 bases between the two ends. From germline, CDR1 is SGHTA and CDR2 FQGNSA.

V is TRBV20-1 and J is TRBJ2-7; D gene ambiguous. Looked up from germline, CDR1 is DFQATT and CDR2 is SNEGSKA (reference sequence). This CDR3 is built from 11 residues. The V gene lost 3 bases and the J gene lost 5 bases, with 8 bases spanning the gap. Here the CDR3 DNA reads TGCAGTGCTAGGGAATACAACGAGCAGTACTTC. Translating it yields CSAREYNEQYF.

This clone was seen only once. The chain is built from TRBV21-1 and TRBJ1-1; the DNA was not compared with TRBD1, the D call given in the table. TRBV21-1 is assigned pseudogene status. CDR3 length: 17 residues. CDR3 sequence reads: CASINPSYFTGAGGAFF. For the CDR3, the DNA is TGTGCCAGCATCAACCCCTCATACTTTACAGGGGCCGGGGGAGCTTTCTTT.

CDR3 residues: CATRQDSYNEQFF. The DNA for the CDR3 is TGTGCCACGCGACAGGACTCCTACAATGAGCAGTTCTTC. The chain links TRBV5-4 to TRBJ2-1, with D perhaps matching TRBD1 (6 bases). Germline V gene sequence: CDR1 SGHNT, CDR2 YYREEE (reference sequence). Trimming removed 9 bases at V and 0 bases at J, with 10 bases between. The CDR3 runs to 13 residues.

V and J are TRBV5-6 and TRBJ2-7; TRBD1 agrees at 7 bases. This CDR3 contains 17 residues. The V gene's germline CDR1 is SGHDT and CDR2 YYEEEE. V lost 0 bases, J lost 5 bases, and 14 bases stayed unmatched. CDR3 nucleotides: TGTGCCAGCAGCTTGGACCAAGGGACAGCGTTTAAGGACGAGCAGTACTTC. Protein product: CASSLDQGTAFKDEQYF.

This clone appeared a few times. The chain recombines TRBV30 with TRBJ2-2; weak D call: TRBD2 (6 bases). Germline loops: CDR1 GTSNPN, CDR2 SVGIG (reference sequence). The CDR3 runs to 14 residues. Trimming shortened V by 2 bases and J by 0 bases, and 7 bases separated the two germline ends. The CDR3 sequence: CAWSRDSNTGELFF. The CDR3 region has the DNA TGTGCCTGGAGTCGGGACTCGAACACCGGGGAGCTGTTTTTT.

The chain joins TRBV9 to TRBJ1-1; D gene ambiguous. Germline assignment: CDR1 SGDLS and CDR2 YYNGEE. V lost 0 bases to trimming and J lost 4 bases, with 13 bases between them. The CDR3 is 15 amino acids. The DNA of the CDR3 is TGTGCCAGCAGCGTAGCGGCAGGAGGGTTCACTGAAGCTTTCTTT. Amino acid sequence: CASSVAAGGFTEAFF.

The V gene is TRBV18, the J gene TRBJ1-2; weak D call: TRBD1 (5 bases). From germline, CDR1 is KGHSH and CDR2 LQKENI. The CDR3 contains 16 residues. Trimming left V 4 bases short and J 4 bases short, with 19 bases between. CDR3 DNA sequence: TGTGCCAGCTCACGCGACGAGGGCAGGGCGGTCTATGGCTACACCTTC. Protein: CASSRDEGRAVYGYTF.

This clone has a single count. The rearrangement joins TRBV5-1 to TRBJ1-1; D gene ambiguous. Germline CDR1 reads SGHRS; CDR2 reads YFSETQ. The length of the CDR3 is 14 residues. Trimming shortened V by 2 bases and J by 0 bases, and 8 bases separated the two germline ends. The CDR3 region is CASSLSSVNTEAFF. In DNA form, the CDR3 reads TGCGCCAGCAGCTTAAGCTCGGTGAACACTGAAGCTTTCTTT.

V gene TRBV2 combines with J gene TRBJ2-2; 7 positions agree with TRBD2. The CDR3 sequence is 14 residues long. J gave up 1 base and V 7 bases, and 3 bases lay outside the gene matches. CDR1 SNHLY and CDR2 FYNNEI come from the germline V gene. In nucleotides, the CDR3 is TGTGCCAGCACCGGGACTATGAACACCGGGGAGCTGTTTTTT. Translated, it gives CASTGTMNTGELFF.